The rows below give T cell receptor beta chains drawn from one sample of a study of memory CD4+ T cells and cytomegalovirus serostatus. Profiled with immunoSEQ multiplex PCR; TCRdb holds only in-frame clones, not every one. Of about 50,000 clones listed, 60% to 85% are singletons. Sequenced sample: memory CD4+ T cells from blood. These receptors originate from an adult in good health and CMV-seronegative. The CDR3 runs from the conserved cysteine through the conserved F or W. D genes are given only for firm matches. The size of a clone is reported for some rows only, either as once, few or many, or as a class for expanded clones.

V	D	size	J	CDR3	DNA
TRBV29-1	NA	NA	TRBJ2-4	CSVAGNGNIQYF	TGCAGCGTTGCCGGGAACGGGAACATTCAGTACTTC
TRBV9	TRBD2	NA	TRBJ2-7	CASSEPTSEVFHEQYF	TGTGCCAGCAGCGAGCCGACTAGCGAGGTATTCCACGAGCAGTACTTC
TRBV4-3	NA	few	TRBJ1-1	CASSQDQGTEAFF	TGCGCCAGCAGCCAAGATCAGGGCACTGAAGCTTTCTTT
TRBV9	NA	NA	TRBJ1-1	CASSVGLENTEAFF	TGTGCCAGCAGCGTAGGACTGGAGAACACTGAAGCTTTCTTT
TRBV4-2	TRBD2	NA	TRBJ2-2	CASSQDVIRLAGTNTGELFF	TGTGCCAGCAGCCAAGATGTAATTCGGCTAGCGGGGACAAACACCGGGGAGCTGTTTTTT
TRBV7-8	TRBD1	NA	TRBJ1-3	CASSSTRDRGNTIYF	TGTGCCAGCAGCTCTACCCGGGACAGGGGAAACACCATATATTTT
TRBV2	NA	NA	TRBJ2-3	CASSKEQFPDTQYF	TGTGCCAGCTCGAAGGAGCAGTTTCCGGATACGCAGTATTTT
TRBV6-5	TRBD1	NA	TRBJ2-3	CATGQGTDTQYF	TGTGCCACCGGACAGGGCACAGATACGCAGTATTTT
TRBV14	TRBD1	NA	TRBJ1-1	CASSQVAGGTEAFF	TGTGCCAGCAGCCAAGTGGCAGGGGGGACTGAAGCTTTCTTT
TRBV11-2	NA	NA	TRBJ2-5	CASSLTQETQYF	TGTGCCAGCAGCTTGACCCAAGAGACCCAGTACTTC
TRBV6-1	NA	NA	TRBJ1-5	CASLPGYSNQPQHF	TGTGCCAGCTTGCCGGGTTATAGCAATCAGCCCCAGCATTTT
TRBV5-1	NA	NA	TRBJ2-2	CASSRTGTYNTGELFF	TGCGCCAGCAGCAGAACCGGGACCTATAACACCGGGGAGCTGTTTTTT
TRBV9	TRBD2	NA	TRBJ2-5	CASSVGSGGYQETQYF	TGTGCCAGCAGCGTAGGTAGCGGGGGGTACCAAGAGACCCAGTACTTC
TRBV10-3	TRBD2	NA	TRBJ2-7	CAISPGTSGGAALQYF	TGTGCCATCAGCCCCGGGACTAGCGGGGGGGCCGCTCTCCAGTACTTC
TRBV2	TRBD1	NA	TRBJ1-2	CASRQGQGYGYTF	TGTGCCAGCAGGCAGGGACAGGGCTATGGCTACACCTTC
TRBV6-5	NA	NA	TRBJ1-2	CASGSRGASNYGYTF	TGTGCCAGCGGCAGTCGGGGGGCCTCTAACTATGGCTACACCTTC
TRBV2	TRBD2	NA	TRBJ2-1	CASSGVPGLSGGLNEQFF	TGTGCCAGCAGTGGGGTCCCAGGACTTAGCGGGGGACTCAATGAGCAGTTCTTC
TRBV11-2	TRBD1	few	TRBJ1-1	CASSSQNRGTEAFF	TGTGCCAGCAGCTCCCAGAACAGGGGGACTGAAGCTTTCTTT
TRBV5-4	TRBD1	NA	TRBJ1-1	CASSLRFWDRATEAFF	TGTGCCAGCAGCTTGAGGTTCTGGGACAGGGCCACTGAAGCTTTCTTT
TRBV11-3	NA	NA	TRBJ2-5	CASSLGPGETQYF	TGTGCCAGCAGCTTAGGGCCCGGTGAGACCCAGTACTTC
TRBV30	NA	NA	TRBJ2-1	CACSRGGLYNEQFF	TGTGCCTGCTCTCGAGGGGGACTCTACAATGAGCAGTTCTTC
TRBV7-8	NA	NA	TRBJ2-2	CASSFNPPSVGGELFF	TGTGCCAGCAGCTTTAACCCTCCGAGCGTGGGCGGGGAGCTGTTTTTT
TRBV7-8	TRBD2	NA	TRBJ2-1	CASSLGRLAGGGDEQFF	TGTGCCAGCAGCTTAGGGAGGCTGGCGGGGGGCGGGGATGAGCAGTTCTTC
TRBV7-2	TRBD2	NA	TRBJ2-1	CASSPGLAGVGEQFF	TGTGCCAGCAGCCCTGGACTAGCGGGGGTTGGAGAGCAGTTCTTC
TRBV12-5	TRBD1	few	TRBJ1-1	CASGLRPDREAFF	TGTGCTAGTGGTTTGAGGCCGGACAGGGAAGCTTTCTTT
TRBV2	TRBD1	NA	TRBJ1-1	CASSESHGTGGAEAFF	TGTGCCAGCAGTGAATCACACGGGACAGGCGGTGCTGAAGCTTTCTTT
TRBV15	NA	NA	TRBJ2-7	CATSTSGATYEQYF	TGTGCCACCAGCACCTCAGGAGCCACCTACGAGCAGTACTTC
TRBV7-2	NA	NA	TRBJ1-4	CASKKGKGNEKLFF	TGTGCCAGCAAGAAGGGGAAGGGTAATGAAAAACTGTTTTTT
TRBV21-1	NA	NA	TRBJ2-7	CASSKKPGQGQRETYEQYF	TGTGCCAGCAGCAAAAAGCCTGGACAGGGGCAAAGGGAGACCTACGAGCAGTACTTC
TRBV4-1	TRBD2	once	TRBJ2-3	CASSQSTSGGTDTQYF	TGCGCCAGCAGCCAATCGACTAGCGGGGGAACAGATACGCAGTATTTT
TRBV19	NA	few	TRBJ1-1	CASRSNTEAFF	TGTGCCAGTAGAAGTAACACTGAAGCTTTCTTT
TRBV7-2	NA	NA	TRBJ1-4	CASSLEYSEKLFF	TGTGCCAGCAGCTTAGAATACAGTGAAAAACTGTTTTTT
TRBV21-1	NA	NA	TRBJ2-7	CASKRASPYEQYF	TGTGCCAGCAAGAGGGCCAGCCCCTACGAGCAGTACTTC
TRBV7-2	NA	NA	TRBJ2-5	CASSEGETQYF	TGTGCCAGCAGCGAGGGGGAGACCCAGTACTTC